The TCR beta chain described here comes from a study of CD8 T cells in Susac syndrome. Random hexamers served to reverse transcribe about 0.45 to 1 ug RNA. TCRdb analysed the immunoSEQ multiplex PCR reads with MiXCR anew, one entry per CDR3 protein. The top ten hold approximately 0.13% of the sample, which has about 140,000 distinct CDR3 sequences, approximately 95% seen once. Germline CDR1 DFQATT, CDR2 SNEGSKA (reference sequence). V was trimmed by 6 bases and J by 3 bases, leaving 11 bases between them. The CDR3 runs 12 residues. The rearrangement links TRBV20-1 to TRBJ1-1, with D possibly TRBD1 on 6 matching bases. The sequencing input was CD4+ T cells from PBMCs. This TCR came from a human donor with Susac syndrome. CDR3 loop: CSAGTGYTEAFF. CDR3 bases: TGCAGTGCCGGTACAGGGTACACTGAAGCTTTCTTT.